The following is a T cell receptor beta chain sequence with its context. The data stem from a study of technical replicates of blood from several donors. Measured with immunoSEQ multiplex PCR; TCRdb has only the in-frame clones, and not every one. Of about 95,000 clones detected, about 95% appear once; the ten largest clones hold roughly 0.3%. V shed 7 bases and J 2 bases; nucleotides not matched to a gene: 5. Germline CDR1 is SGHAT and CDR2 is FQNNGV. The CDR3 totals 13 residues. The specimen was T cells isolated from PBMCs. The rearrangement joins TRBV11-2 to TRBJ2-7; 7 bases align to TRBD1. The TCR sequence derives from a human donor in good health. CDR3 sequence reads: CASTEQGAYEQYF. The CDR3 DNA sequence: TGTGCCAGCACCGAGCAGGGGGCCTACGAGCAGTACTTC.